The present T cell receptor (beta chain) was sequenced within a study of early T cells in non-severe SARS-CoV-2 infection (dated by TCRdb to the early 2020s). For context, the study as a whole: Bulk RNA from unsorted whole blood was used for TCR sequencing, so alpha and beta chains could not be paired. Findings and caveats that apply to the study as a whole: Matching against VDJdb was skewed toward anti-spike CD8 responses, likely underestimated virus-specific expansions, and missed private and CD4 specificities.

This was a case-control study nested in a cohort of healthcare workers in London, UK, who had nasopharyngeal swab PCR tests and blood samples taken every week. Healthcare workers were recruited during the week of the UK lockdown, between 23 and 31 March 2020, and followed weekly for up to 16 weeks. The library was made by 5' RACE. The sequencer listed for this sample is NextSeq 500. Unique molecular identifiers were attached to individual cDNA molecules in the TCR library protocol so that sequencing error and PCR bias could be corrected. Both TCR alpha and beta chains were sequenced, and tight co-correlation was observed between alpha and beta sequence abundances in each sample. Per the original workflow: Decombinator V4 was used to annotate the V gene, J gene and CDR3 of the TCR sequences. Expanded TCRs were defined as changing significantly between any two time points under a Poisson model with p below 0.0001. Abundances of TCRs were expressed as counts per million after normalisation to the total number of TCRs sequenced in each sample. MAIT TCRs were defined by TRAV1-2 paired with TRAJ12, TRAJ20 or TRAJ33, and iNKT TCRs by TRAV10 paired with TRAJ18. VDJdb, accessed 1 November 2021, was searched for CMV, EBV and SARS-CoV-2 annotated TCRs, excluding TCRs annotated for multiple antigens. The public reads were quality trimmed at Q25 with fastp and then assembled into clones with MiXCR by TCRdb, keeping productive beta chains. Rows with one shared CDR3 protein collapse into an entry with the most common genes and DNA. These V and J calls are TCRdb output, not the study's own analysis. A total of about 55,000 distinct CDR3 sequences appear in this sample, 9.5% to 15% of them only once. In total, the top ten clones hold over 3% of the sample.

In its sample, this clonotype was seen a few times. Its antigen has not been determined. Base qualities are not at hand, and no much larger clone is one base apart. The CDR3 numbers 14 residues from cysteine through phenylalanine. Only CDR3 DNA remains: 42 bases, in frame from the first base. As encoded in the germline V gene, CDR1 is SQVTM while CDR2 is ANQGSEA. Compared with germline, V lacks 7 bases and J lacks 7 bases; bases without a gene match: 14. This receptor was taken from an adult who was a healthcare worker with PCR-confirmed SARS-CoV-2 infection or an uninfected control (not recorded which). The chain is assembled from TRBV29-1 and TRBJ2-7; the central 9 bases match TRBD1. Material for sequencing was whole blood. The DNA is TGCAGCGCTTCCCCCGGGACAGGGCCCTCGGAGCAGTACTTC. It codes for CSASPGTGPSEQYF.